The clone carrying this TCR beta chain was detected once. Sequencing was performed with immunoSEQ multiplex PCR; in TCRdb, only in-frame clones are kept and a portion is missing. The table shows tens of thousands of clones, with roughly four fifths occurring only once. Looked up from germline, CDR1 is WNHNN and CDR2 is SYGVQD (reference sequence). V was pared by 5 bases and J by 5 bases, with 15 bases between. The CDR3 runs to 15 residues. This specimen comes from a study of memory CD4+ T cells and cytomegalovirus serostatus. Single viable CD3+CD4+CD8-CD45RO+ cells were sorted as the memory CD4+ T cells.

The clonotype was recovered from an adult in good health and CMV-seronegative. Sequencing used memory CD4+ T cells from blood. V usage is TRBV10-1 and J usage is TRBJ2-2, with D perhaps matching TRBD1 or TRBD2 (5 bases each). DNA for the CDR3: TGCGCCAGCAGTCGACAGCCGGGAATTACCGGGGAGCTGTTTTTT. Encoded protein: CASSRQPGITGELFF.